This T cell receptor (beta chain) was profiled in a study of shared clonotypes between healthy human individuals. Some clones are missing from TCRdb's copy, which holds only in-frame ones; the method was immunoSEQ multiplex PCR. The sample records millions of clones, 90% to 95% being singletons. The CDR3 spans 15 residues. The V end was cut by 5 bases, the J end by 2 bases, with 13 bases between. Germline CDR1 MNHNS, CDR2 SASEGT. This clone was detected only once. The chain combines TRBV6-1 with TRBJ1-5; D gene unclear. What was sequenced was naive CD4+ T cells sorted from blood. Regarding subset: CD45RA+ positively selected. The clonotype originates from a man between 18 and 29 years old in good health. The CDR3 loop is CASSLGVGGNQPQHF. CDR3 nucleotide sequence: TGTGCCAGCAGTCTAGGAGTTGGGGGCAATCAGCCCCAGCATTTT.